The 25 T cell receptor beta chains presented below share a single source sample, sequenced in a study of cytomegalovirus exposure and HLA in healthy donors. Primers included in the PCR were 60 Vbeta and 13 Jbeta primers. TCRdb's table, derived via immunoSEQ multiplex PCR, lists solely in-frame clones and lacks some. The repertoire holds 90,000 to 100,000 clones, with about 72% as singletons. Sequenced input: PBMCs. The receptor set was obtained from a woman aged 55-69 years in good health and CMV-seropositive.

This clone was observed a handful of times. The genes are TRBV9 and TRBJ1-1, with 8 bases fitting TRBD1. The germline gives CDR1 SGDLS, CDR2 YYNGEE. The V gene end was trimmed by 4 bases and the J gene end by 10 bases; junction bases not matched to a gene: 12. The CDR3 has 14 residues. The CDR3, as DNA: TGTGCCAGCAGCCCTACAGGGGGATCAGGCGGAGCTTTCTTT. Translated: CASSPTGGSGGAFF.

V is TRBV18 and J is TRBJ2-7; D unclear. In germline, CDR1 is KGHSH, CDR2 LQKENI. The CDR3 sequence is 13 residues long. V lost 2 bases and J 6 bases, leaving 11 bases between the germline ends. The CDR3 DNA follows: TGTGCCAGCTCACCATCCCAGGAAGGCGAGCAGTACTTC. It codes for CASSPSQEGEQYF.

On this clone: This sample includes further DNA sequences coding for the same CDR3. CDR3 in DNA: TGTGCCAGTGGGATTCAGGGGAATACTGGAAACACCATATATTTT. Translating it yields CASGIQGNTGNTIYF. V is TRBV19 and J is TRBJ1-3; TRBD1 is a possible D gene (6 bases). Trimming took 8 bases from V and 2 from J, leaving 16 bases between them. The length of the CDR3 is 15 residues. Germline CDR1 reads LNHDA; CDR2 reads SQIVND (reference sequence).

The J gene is TRBJ2-1, the V gene TRBV15, with D maybe TRBD2 (6 bases). V was clipped by 5 bases and J by 3 bases, with 14 bases between them. The germline V gene encodes CDR1 LNHNV and CDR2 YYDKDF (reference sequence). This CDR3 comprises 15 residues. CDR3 sequence: CATSLGAGNYNEQFF. The CDR3 DNA follows: TGTGCCACCAGCTTAGGCGCGGGAAACTACAATGAGCAGTTCTTC.

This sequence joins TRBV27 and TRBJ2-5; tentative D call: TRBD1 (5 bases). Trimming left V 6 bases short and J 5 bases short, with 19 bases between. The length of the CDR3 is 15 residues. Looked up from germline, CDR1 is MNHEY and CDR2 is SMNVEV (reference sequence). The CDR3 DNA is TGTGCCAGCAGGTCTCAGGGCCCCTCGGTGGAGACCCAGTACTTC. Protein product: CASRSQGPSVETQYF.

The chain joins TRBV4-1 to TRBJ2-3; no reliable D call. Germline-derived CDR1 and CDR2 are MGHRA and YSYEKL. V gave up 4 bases and J gave up 1 base, with 3 bases separating them. The CDR3 loop spans 12 amino acids. The CDR3 DNA sequence: TGCGCCAGCAGCCTAGGCACAGATACGCAGTATTTT. This translates into CASSLGTDTQYF.

The chain employs TRBV30 and TRBJ2-7, with TRBD2 matching over 7 bases. CDR3 length: 12 residues. The ends lost 3 bases at V and 4 bases at J; junction bases unmatched: 3. Looked up from germline, CDR1 is GTSNPN and CDR2 is SVGIG (reference sequence). The CDR3 bases are TGTGCCTGGAGGGGCGGGGGATACGAGCAGTACTTC. Amino acids: CAWRGGGYEQYF.

The J gene is TRBJ1-6, the V gene TRBV15, with no clear D. Germline loops: CDR1 LNHNV, CDR2 YYDKDF (reference sequence). V lost 0 bases and J lost 11, with 11 bases in between. The CDR3 has 14 residues. The CDR3: CATSREGRIPPLHF. As DNA, the CDR3 is TGTGCCACCAGCAGAGAAGGGAGGATTCCACCCCTCCACTTT. The full variable domain, rest sourced from reference TRBV15 and TRBJ1-6, is DAMVIQNPRYQVTQFGKPVTLSCSQTLNHNVMYWYQQKSSQAPKLLFHYYDKDFNNEADTPDNFQSRRPNTSFCFLDIRSPGLGDTAMYLCATSREGRIPPLHFGNGTRLTVT.

The rearrangement uses TRBV20-1 and TRBJ2-7; no clear D gene. CDR3 length equals 10 residues. The ends were cut back, 7 bases at V and 1 base at J, with 5 bases in the middle. CDR1 and CDR2 (germline): DFQATT, SNEGSKA (reference sequence). CDR3 sequence reads: CSVLSYEQYF. DNA for the CDR3: TGCAGTGTTTTATCCTACGAGCAGTACTTC.

The chain uses TRBV5-1 and TRBJ2-7; TRBD1 aligns across 8 bases. Germline CDR1 SGHRS, CDR2 YFSETQ. V lost 0 bases and J lost 4; bases outside the gene matches: 15. The CDR3 sequence is 18 residues long. CDR3 DNA: TGCGCCAGCAGCTTGGTTCAGGGTATGGGACAGGTATATTACGAGCAGTACTTC. It is translated as CASSLVQGMGQVYYEQYF.

The chain combines TRBV5-6 with TRBJ1-4; D unresolved. Between the trimmed V and J ends, which lost 2 bases and 8 bases, there was a span of 10 bases. CDR1 SGHDT and CDR2 YYEEEE come from the germline V gene. This CDR3 region has 13 residues. Here the CDR3 reads CASSFQAGEKLFF. The CDR3 nucleotides are TGTGCCAGCAGCTTCCAGGCGGGAGAAAAACTGTTTTTT.

Remarks on this clone: Its ends do not fully match the called genes, so a read error is possible. The chain joins TRBV9 to TRBJ2-1; possibly TRBD1 for D (5 bases). The CDR3 has 13 amino acids. Germline CDR1 and CDR2: SGDLS and YYNGEE. CDR3 protein: CASSINTGNGQFF. The DNA of the CDR3 is TGTGCCAGCAGCATAAATACAGGCAATGGGCAGTTCTTC.

The rearrangement links TRBV19 to TRBJ1-2; possible D gene TRBD1, 5 bases. The germline V and J ends were trimmed by 6 bases and 10 bases, with 18 bases remaining between them. CDR1 is LNHDA and CDR2 is SQIVND in the germline V gene (reference sequence). CDR3 size: 13 residues. For the CDR3, the DNA is TGTGCCAGTAGCCCCCTTGGGGCCTACTACTACACCTTC. This codes for CASSPLGAYYYTF.

The chain joins TRBV6-5 to TRBJ1-2; 7 nucleotides agree with TRBD1. This CDR3 spans 15 amino acids. Germline values: CDR1 MNHEY, CDR2 SVGAGI. V lost 0 bases to trimming and J lost 8 bases; unmatched junction nucleotides: 9. For the CDR3, the DNA is TGTGCCAGCAGTTACTCGTTTGACAGGGAATACGGCTACACCTTC. Its translation: CASSYSFDREYGYTF.

J is TRBJ2-1 and V is TRBV6-5; 9 positions agree with TRBD2. The length of the CDR3 is 13 residues. Trimming cost V 6 bases and J 8 bases; bases outside gene matches: 5. Germline V gene sequence: CDR1 MNHEY, CDR2 SVGAGI. The CDR3, as DNA: TGTGCCAGCAGATTAGCGGGAGAGTATGAGCAGTTCTTC. This translates into CASRLAGEYEQFF.

The chain carries TRBV5-1 and TRBJ2-5; D gene uncertain. Per germline, CDR1 SGHRS and CDR2 YFSETQ. The CDR3 consists of 13 residues. V shed 0 bases and J shed 5 bases, with 8 bases lying between them. For the CDR3, the DNA is TGCGCCAGCAGCTTGGTTATTGGCGAGACCCAGTACTTC. Its translation is CASSLVIGETQYF.

The CDR3 here is CASSLWASGTGELFF. CDR3 DNA sequence: TGTGCCAGCAGTTTATGGGCCAGTGGGACCGGGGAGCTGTTTTTT. The chain has TRBV27 and TRBJ2-2; no reliable D call. The CDR3 totals 15 residues. CDR1 and CDR2 (germline): MNHEY, SMNVEV (reference sequence). Trimming left V 1 base short and J 5 bases short, with 11 bases between.

The gene calls are TRBV7-2 and TRBJ2-3; 9 bases map to TRBD2. The length of the CDR3 is 16 residues. The germline V gene has CDR1 SGHTA and CDR2 FQGNSA. V was clipped by 1 base and J by 4 bases; unmatched bases: 6. CDR3 protein: CASSLGGGRVSDTQYF. CDR3 nucleotides: TGTGCCAGCAGCTTAGGGGGCGGGAGGGTCTCAGATACGCAGTATTTT.

The sample holds a few counts of this clone. The genes are TRBV7-9 and TRBJ2-1, with 7 bases that match TRBD2. Looked up from germline, CDR1 is SEHNR and CDR2 is FQNEAQ (reference sequence). The J segment lost 7 bases and the V segment lost 5 bases, leaving 8 bases of the junction unmatched. This CDR3 is built from 14 residues. CDR3 coding DNA: TGTGCCAGCAGCCTCAGACTAGCCGCGAATGAGCAGTTCTTC. Residues: CASSLRLAANEQFF.

The rearrangement joins TRBV5-1 to TRBJ2-1, with D hard to call. Germline lookup yields CDR1 SGHRS and CDR2 YFSETQ. Trimming took off 0 bases at V and 8 bases at J, with 12 bases between the two ends. CDR3 length equals 14 residues. The CDR3, as DNA: TGCGCCAGCAGCTTGGTTGATAGCACCTATGAGCAGTTCTTC. Protein product: CASSLVDSTYEQFF.

In DNA, the CDR3 is TGTGCCAGCAGGGAGGGCATAAACTCCTACAATGAGCAGTTCTTC. This codes for CASREGINSYNEQFF. The chain joins TRBV6-5 to TRBJ2-1, with D maybe TRBD2 (6 bases). Trimming removed 6 bases at V and 0 bases at J, with 12 bases between. This CDR3 is 15 amino acids long. The germline CDR1 and CDR2 sequences are MNHEY and SVGAGI.

The rearrangement uses TRBV19 and TRBJ2-7; tentatively, D is TRBD2 (5 bases). The CDR3 is made up of 15 amino acids. V lost 5 bases and J lost 0, with 14 bases in between. Per the germline V gene, CDR1 is LNHDA and CDR2 is SQIVND (reference sequence). The DNA for the CDR3 is TGTGCCAGTAGTCCGTTTCGTGGGAGCTCCTACGAGCAGTACTTC. As protein: CASSPFRGSSYEQYF.

The CDR3 loop reads CATQGRFSGGPYEQYF. CDR3 in DNA: TGTGCCACCCAGGGTAGATTTTCCGGGGGTCCCTACGAGCAGTACTTC. The chain links TRBV2 to TRBJ2-5; perhaps TRBD2 as D (6 bases). The J call may be wrong; the DNA end is better matched by TRBJ2-7. Germline CDR1 reads SNHLY; CDR2 reads FYNNEI. The CDR3 extends over 16 amino acids.

The rearrangement links TRBV5-1 to TRBJ2-5, with 8 nucleotides matching TRBD1. The last part of the DNA fits TRBJ2-7 better; the J call may be wrong. Germline assignment: CDR1 SGHRS and CDR2 YFSETQ. This CDR3 contains 15 residues. DNA of the CDR3: TGCGCCAGCAGCGGACAGGACAGGGTCTCCTACGAGCAGTACTTC. This codes for CASSGQDRVSYEQYF.

The rearrangement links TRBV25-1 to TRBJ2-3, with a tentative D call TRBD2 (5 bases). CDR1 and CDR2 from the germline V gene are MGHDK and SYGVNS. This CDR3 comprises 15 residues. With 7 bases removed from V and 6 bases from J, the gap between germline ends came to 20 bases. In nucleotides, the CDR3 is TGTGCCAGCATACGTTCTAGCTTGGGGTCCGATACGCAGTATTTT. Protein: CASIRSSLGSDTQYF.